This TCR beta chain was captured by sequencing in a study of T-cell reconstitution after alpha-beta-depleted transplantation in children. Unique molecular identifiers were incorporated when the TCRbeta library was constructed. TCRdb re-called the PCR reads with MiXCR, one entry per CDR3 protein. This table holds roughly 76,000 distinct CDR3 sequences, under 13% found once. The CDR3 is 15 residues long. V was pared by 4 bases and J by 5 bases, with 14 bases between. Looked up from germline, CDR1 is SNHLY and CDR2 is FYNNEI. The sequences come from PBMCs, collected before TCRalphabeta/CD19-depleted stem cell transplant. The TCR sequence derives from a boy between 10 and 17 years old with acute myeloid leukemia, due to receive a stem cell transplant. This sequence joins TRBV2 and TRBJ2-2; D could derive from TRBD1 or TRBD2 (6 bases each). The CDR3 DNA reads TGTGCCAGCAGTGGGGGGGCGGGATATACCGGGGAGCTGTTTTTT. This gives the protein CASSGGAGYTGELFF.